These T cell receptor beta chains were read from a single sample in a study of T cell responses to AZD1222 COVID-19 vaccine. Clones were read by immunoSEQ multiplex PCR, and TCRdb kept only the in-frame ones, dropping some. The sample lists about 92,000 clones; around 90% were seen once. Sequenced material: peripheral blood, taken on day 0 of AZD1222 vaccination. Receptor source: an adult in good health. Both conserved end residues are part of each CDR3. Fields, in order: D gene, V gene, J gene, clone size, CDR3 protein, CDR3 DNA. The D gene is left open where the match is weak. Clone size is stated in some rows and not others, as once, few, many or a class when expanded.

.	TRBV6-2/TRBV6-3	TRBJ2-5	.	CASSYSPSQGIETQYF	TGTGCCAGCAGTTACTCCCCCAGTCAAGGGATTGAGACCCAGTACTTC
.	TRBV2	TRBJ1-4	.	CASSSGFEGEKLFF	TGTGCCAGCAGTTCGGGGTTTGAGGGTGAAAAACTGTTTTTT
TRBD2	TRBV7-2	TRBJ2-5	.	CASSPVQGLAWETQYF	TGTGCCAGCAGCCCCGTGCAGGGACTAGCGTGGGAGACCCAGTACTTC
TRBD2	TRBV7-2	TRBJ2-5	.	CASSLRTRRETQYF	TGTGCCAGCAGCCTTCGGACTAGGCGGGAGACCCAGTACTTC
.	TRBV18	TRBJ1-4	.	CASSFDGVGEKLFF	TGTGCCAGCTCCTTTGACGGAGTAGGTGAAAAACTGTTTTTT
TRBD1	TRBV28	TRBJ1-6	.	CASSDRVLRDSPLHF	TGTGCCAGCAGCGACAGGGTTCTCCGAGATTCACCCCTCCACTTT
.	TRBV18	TRBJ1-5	.	CASSPSVNQPQHF	TGTGCCAGCTCACCAAGTGTGAATCAGCCCCAGCATTTT
.	TRBV9	TRBJ1-2	.	CASSVDPAGHGYTF	TGTGCCAGCAGCGTAGATCCCGCAGGACATGGCTACACCTTC
.	TRBV7-9	TRBJ1-6	few	CASSRLNSPLHF	TGTGCCAGCAGTCGACTCAATTCACCCCTCCACTTT
TRBD1	TRBV7-9	TRBJ1-6	.	CASTNQQGFTYNSPLHF	TGTGCCAGCACCAACCAACAGGGGTTCACCTATAATTCACCCCTCCACTTT
.	TRBV12-3/TRBV12-4	TRBJ2-7	.	CASSRFYEQYF	TGTGCCAGCAGTCGATTCTACGAGCAGTACTTC
.	TRBV5-1	TRBJ2-2	.	CASSLAPSKELFF	TGCGCCAGCAGCTTGGCCCCTAGCAAGGAGCTGTTTTTT
TRBD1	TRBV9	TRBJ1-3	.	CASSVATGESGNTIYF	TGTGCCAGCAGCGTAGCCACAGGGGAATCTGGAAACACCATATATTTT
TRBD1	TRBV5-1	TRBJ1-2	once	CASSLAALGLTGSAEGYTF	TGCGCCAGCAGCTTGGCCGCTTTAGGCCTGACAGGGAGCGCTGAAGGCTACACCTTC
.	TRBV14	TRBJ2-1	.	CASSQIQGSEQFF	TGTGCCAGCAGCCAGATACAGGGAAGTGAGCAGTTCTTC
TRBD1	TRBV6-5	TRBJ1-1	.	CASGWDSNTEAFF	TGTGCCAGCGGGTGGGACAGTAACACTGAAGCTTTCTTT
TRBD1	TRBV19	TRBJ1-1	.	CASSLQTGRIDTEAFF	TGTGCCAGTAGTCTACAGACAGGGCGTATCGACACTGAAGCTTTCTTT
.	TRBV6-1	TRBJ2-7	.	CASSERPDSYEQYF	TGTGCCAGCAGTGAACGGCCGGACTCCTACGAGCAGTACTTC
.	TRBV28	TRBJ1-5	.	CASTGGGSNQPQHF	TGTGCCAGCACGGGCGGGGGGAGCAATCAGCCCCAGCATTTT
.	TRBV24-1	TRBJ2-3	once	CATSDGGHGNTQYF	TGTGCCACCAGTGATGGCGGTCACGGGAATACGCAGTATTTT
.	TRBV29-1	TRBJ2-4	.	CSVEVILGQIIQYF	TGCAGCGTTGAAGTCATATTAGGACAGATCATTCAGTACTTC
.	TRBV9	TRBJ1-6	.	CASSGGPNNSPLHF	TGTGCCAGCAGCGGAGGACCCAATAATTCACCCCTCCACTTT
TRBD1	TRBV4-2	TRBJ2-4	.	CASSQDFRTGGRLLAKNIQYF	TGTGCCAGCAGCCAAGATTTTAGGACAGGGGGCAGGTTATTAGCCAAAAACATTCAGTACTTC
.	TRBV12-3/TRBV12-4	TRBJ1-2	.	CASSLGTVGYTF	TGTGCCAGCAGTTTAGGGACAGTTGGCTACACCTTC
.	TRBV6-1	TRBJ2-7	.	CASSEVAGLSYEQYF	TGTGCCAGCAGTGAAGTCGCAGGGTTATCCTACGAGCAGTACTTC
TRBD2	TRBV25-1	TRBJ2-2	.	CASSALAGGSATGELFF	TGTGCCAGCAGTGCCTTAGCGGGGGGGTCGGCCACCGGGGAGCTGTTTTTT
.	TRBV11-3	TRBJ2-5	.	CASSLDWGETQYF	TGTGCCAGCAGCTTAGATTGGGGGGAGACCCAGTACTTC
.	TRBV7-2	TRBJ2-7	.	CASCMTLRSYEQYF	TGTGCCAGCTGCATGACCCTGAGGTCCTACGAGCAGTACTTC
.	TRBV7-2	TRBJ2-7	.	CASRWQGSPYEQYF	TGTGCCAGCAGGTGGCAGGGAAGTCCCTACGAGCAGTACTTC
.	TRBV12-3/TRBV12-4	TRBJ1-5	once	CASTDSNQPQHF	TGTGCCAGTACAGACAGCAATCAGCCCCAGCATTTT
TRBD1	TRBV19	TRBJ2-3	.	CASSSPQGNTQYF	TGTGCCAGTAGTTCCCCACAGGGGAATACGCAGTATTTT